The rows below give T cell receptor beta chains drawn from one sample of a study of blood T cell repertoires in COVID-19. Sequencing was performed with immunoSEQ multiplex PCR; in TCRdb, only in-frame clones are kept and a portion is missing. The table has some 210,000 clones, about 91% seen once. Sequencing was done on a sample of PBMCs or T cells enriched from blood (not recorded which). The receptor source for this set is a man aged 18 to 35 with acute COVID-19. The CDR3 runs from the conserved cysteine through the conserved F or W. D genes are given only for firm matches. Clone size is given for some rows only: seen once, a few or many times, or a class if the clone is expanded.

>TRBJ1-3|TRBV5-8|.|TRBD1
TGTGCCAGCAGCTTGGGGCAGGGGGCGGACTTGGATTTT
CASSLGQGADLDF
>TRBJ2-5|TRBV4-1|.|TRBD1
TGCGCCAGCAGCCAACCGACAGGGGCGGAGAAGACCCAGTACTTC
CASSQPTGAEKTQYF
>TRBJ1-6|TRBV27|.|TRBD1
TGTGCCAGCAGTTCGGGACAGGGGGCGCTCTCACCCCTCCACTTT
CASSSGQGALSPLHF
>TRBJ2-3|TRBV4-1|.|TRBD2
TGCGCCAGCAGCCAAGGGGGGACTAGCGAAATCGCGCAGTATTTT
CASSQGGTSEIAQYF
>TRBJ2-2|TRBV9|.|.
TGTGCCAGCAGCGTAAATTCAGGGGCGAACACCGGGGAGCTGTTTTTT
CASSVNSGANTGELFF
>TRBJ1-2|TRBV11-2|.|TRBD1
TGTGCCAGCAGCTCCAGGGGGCTCGACTATGGCTACACCTTC
CASSSRGLDYGYTF
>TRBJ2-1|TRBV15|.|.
TGTGCCACCAGGGACCGGGACTTTTACAATGAGCAGTTCTTC
CATRDRDFYNEQFF
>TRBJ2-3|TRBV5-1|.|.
TGCGCCAGCAGCCCGGAGGGGCGGGCTAGCACAGATACGCAGTATTTT
CASSPEGRASTDTQYF
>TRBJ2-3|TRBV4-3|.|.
TGCGCCAGCAGCCAAGAACCCCGTGGCCTAGCGTCCTTGGATACGCAGTATTTT
CASSQEPRGLASLDTQYF
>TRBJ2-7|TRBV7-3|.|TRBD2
TGTGCCAGCAGCCCAAAGGCGGGGCTAGCGGGGTACTACGAGCAGTACTTC
CASSPKAGLAGYYEQYF
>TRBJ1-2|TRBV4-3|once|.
TGCGCCAGCAGCCAAGACGGGGGAAGCTATGGCTACACCTTC
CASSQDGGSYGYTF
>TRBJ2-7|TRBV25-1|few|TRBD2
TGTGCCAGCATCTCTTCGGGAGGGGTTGGCGAGCAGTACTTC
CASISSGGVGEQYF
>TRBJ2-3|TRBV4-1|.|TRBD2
TGCGCCAGCAGCCAAGAATCGAGACTAGCAGGTAGCACAGATACGCAGTATTTT
CASSQESRLAGSTDTQYF
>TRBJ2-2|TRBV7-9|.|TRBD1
TGTGCCAGCAGCTCGTCGGACAGGGAAACCGGGGAGCTGTTTTTT
CASSSSDRETGELFF
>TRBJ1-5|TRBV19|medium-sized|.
TGTGCCAGTAATAATCGGGGGGCACCCTATCTAGGAGAGCCCCAGCATTTT
CASNNRGAPYLGEPQHF
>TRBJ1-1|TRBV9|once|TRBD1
TGTGCCAGCAGAGAGCGAGGACAGGAGGATAGCACTGAAGCTTTCTTT
CASRERGQEDSTEAFF
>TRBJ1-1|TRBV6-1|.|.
TGTGCCAGCAGTGAACTGCGGGGCCGGAACACTGAAGCTTTCTTT
CASSELRGRNTEAFF
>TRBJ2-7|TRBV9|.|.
TGTGCCAGCAGCGTAGGAGTTAGCGGTGGGGAGCAGTACTTC
CASSVGVSGGEQYF
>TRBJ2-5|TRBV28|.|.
TGTGCCAGCAGTTTAGCGCTAGATGGGTCGGGGGAGACCCAGTACTTC
CASSLALDGSGETQYF
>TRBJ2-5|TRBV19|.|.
TGTGCCACCCGGAAGGGAGAAGAGACCCAGTACTTC
CATRKGEETQYF
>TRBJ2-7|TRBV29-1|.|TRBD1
TGCAGCGTTGAGCAGGGGGCGGTGGAATACGAGCAGTACTTC
CSVEQGAVEYEQYF
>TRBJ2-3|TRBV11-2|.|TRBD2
TGTGCCAGCAGCGTAGTAGCGGGAGTCACAGATACGCAGTATTTT
CASSVVAGVTDTQYF
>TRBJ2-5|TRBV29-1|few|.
TGCAGCGTTGACAGTTTCGAGACCCAGTACTTC
CSVDSFETQYF
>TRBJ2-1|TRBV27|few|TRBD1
TGTGCCAGCAGTTTTCCGGACAGGGGCAATGAGCAGTTCTTC
CASSFPDRGNEQFF
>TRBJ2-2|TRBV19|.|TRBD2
TGTGCCAGCACCCGGACTAGCGGGCTCTACGGGGAGCTGTTTTTT
CASTRTSGLYGELFF
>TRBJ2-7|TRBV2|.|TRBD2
TGTGCCAGCAGTCCAAAGACTAGCGGGCGGGACTACGAGCAGTACTTC
CASSPKTSGRDYEQYF
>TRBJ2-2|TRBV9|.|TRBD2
TGTGCCAGCAGCGTACTACTAGCGGGCAACACCGGGGAGCTGTTTTTT
CASSVLLAGNTGELFF
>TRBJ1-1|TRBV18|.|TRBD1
TGTGCCAGCTCAAACAGGGGGTATTCTCTGAGCTCACGGAACACTGAAGCTTTCTTT
CASSNRGYSLSSRNTEAFF
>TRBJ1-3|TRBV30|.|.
TGTGCCTGGGCTAGCGGACTGGGAAACACCATATATTTT
CAWASGLGNTIYF
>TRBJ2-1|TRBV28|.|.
TGTGCCAGCAGTTTAGATTCCGGGTCTTATGAGCAGTTCTTC
CASSLDSGSYEQFF
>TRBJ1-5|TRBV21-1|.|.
TGTGCCAGCTTGCATACGGGGGACAGGGGTCCTTATAGCAATCAGCCCCAGCATTTT
CASLHTGDRGPYSNQPQHF
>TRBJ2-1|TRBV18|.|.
TGTGCCAGCTCACCAGCGGGACAGTTTTATTACAATGAGCAGTTCTTC
CASSPAGQFYYNEQFF
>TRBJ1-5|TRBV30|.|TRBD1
TGTGCCTGGAGTTCGACAGGGGGACCTCAGCCCCAGCATTTT
CAWSSTGGPQPQHF
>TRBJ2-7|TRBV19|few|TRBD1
TGTGCCAGTAGTACCGCAGAGACAGGGGGCTACGAGCAGTACTTC
CASSTAETGGYEQYF
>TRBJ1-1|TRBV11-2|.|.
TGTGCCAGCAGGAGAGGAGGGAGGGACTCTGAAGCTTTCTTT
CASRRGGRDSEAFF
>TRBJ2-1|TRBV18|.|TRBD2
TGTGCCAGCTCACCACCTTTGGGAGCGGGAGTCCACAATGAGCAGTTCTTC
CASSPPLGAGVHNEQFF
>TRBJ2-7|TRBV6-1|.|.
TGTGCCAGCAGTGAGGGGAGCACAGGGTACGAGCAGTACTTC
CASSEGSTGYEQYF